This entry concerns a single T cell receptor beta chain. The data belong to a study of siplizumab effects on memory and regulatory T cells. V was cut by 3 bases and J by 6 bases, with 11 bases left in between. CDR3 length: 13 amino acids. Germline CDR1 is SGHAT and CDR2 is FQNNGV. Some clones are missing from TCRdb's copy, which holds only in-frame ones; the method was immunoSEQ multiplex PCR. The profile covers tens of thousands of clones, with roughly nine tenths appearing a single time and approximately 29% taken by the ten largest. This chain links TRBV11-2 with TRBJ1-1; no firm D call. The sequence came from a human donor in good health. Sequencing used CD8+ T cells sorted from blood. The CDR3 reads CASSFRKVAEAFF. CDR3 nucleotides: TGTGCCAGCAGCTTCAGGAAAGTTGCTGAAGCTTTCTTT.